These 25 T cell receptor beta chains came from one sample sequenced in a study of PD-L1 blockade in urothelial cancer. Profiled with immunoSEQ multiplex PCR; TCRdb holds only in-frame clones, not every one. This sample has under 55,000 clones; roughly four fifths occur once, and the top ten carry 13%. Time point indicated: peripheral blood 6 weeks after treatment start. The sample here was PBMCs, taken around atezolizumab (anti-PD-L1) treatment. The receptors stem from a man in his sixties with urothelial cancer.

CDR3 bases: TGTGCCAGCAGTGAATGGGGGACAGTGAATTCACCCCTCCACTTT. This translates into CASSEWGTVNSPLHF. The chain uses TRBV25-1 and TRBJ1-6; 7 bases map to TRBD1. This CDR3 is built from 15 residues. The J segment lost 7 bases and the V segment lost 1 base, leaving 4 bases of the junction unmatched. The germline V gene has CDR1 MGHDK and CDR2 SYGVNS.

The chain is built from TRBV28 and TRBJ1-5; tentative D call: TRBD1 (6 bases). The CDR3 runs 13 residues. V was clipped by 7 bases and J by 6 bases, with 13 bases between them. Per the germline V gene, CDR1 is MDHEN and CDR2 is SYDVKM. Written as DNA, the CDR3 is TGTGCCAGCAAACAGGGTTTAGGTCAGCCCCAGCATTTT. It is translated as CASKQGLGQPQHF.

This clone was detected only a few times. The V and J genes are TRBV29-1 and TRBJ1-1, with D hard to call. V gave up 4 bases and J gave up 5 bases, with 14 bases separating them. This CDR3 spans 13 amino acids. Germline CDR1 SQVTM, CDR2 ANQGSEA. In DNA, the CDR3 is TGCAGCGTTGTAAAGTACGGAGATACTGAAGCTTTCTTT. Residues: CSVVKYGDTEAFF.

In this sample, this clone turned up once. The V call is TRBV6-5, the J call TRBJ2-7, with 8 positions matching TRBD2. CDR3 length equals 14 residues. V gave up 2 bases and J gave up 5 bases; unmatched junction bases: 5. Germline V gives CDR1 MNHEY, CDR2 SVGAGI. DNA of the CDR3: TGTGCCAGCAGTTACGGAGCGGGAGTTGACGAGCAGTACTTC. Translated, it gives CASSYGAGVDEQYF.

V gene TRBV5-4 combines with J gene TRBJ2-7; no reliable D call. This CDR3 contains 14 residues. The ends were cut back, 3 bases at V and 6 bases at J, with 16 bases in the middle. Germline CDR1 and CDR2: SGHNT and YYREEE (reference sequence). CDR3 coding DNA: TGTGCCAGCAGCTCAACGTCAGGTTTGGGCGAGCAGTACTTC. It codes for CASSSTSGLGEQYF.

The sample holds one count of this clone. The V gene is TRBV7-9, the J gene TRBJ2-5; 9 nucleotides agree with TRBD1. The CDR3 covers 16 residues. Trimming removed 5 bases from V and 5 bases from J; junction bases left unmatched: 12. Looked up from germline, CDR1 is SEHNR and CDR2 is FQNEAQ (reference sequence). Written as DNA, the CDR3 is TGTGCCAGCAGCCGTCTCACAGGGGGCGCAGAGGAGACCCAGTACTTC. It yields the protein CASSRLTGGAEETQYF.

The genes are TRBV6-5 and TRBJ2-7; TRBD1 is a possible D gene (6 bases). The CDR3 covers 14 residues. With 6 bases removed from V and 2 bases from J, the gap between germline ends came to 14 bases. The V gene's germline CDR1 is MNHEY and CDR2 SVGAGI. CDR3 residues: CASRLYREAYEQYF. The CDR3 nucleotides read TGTGCCAGCAGGCTTTACAGGGAAGCCTACGAGCAGTACTTC.

In this sample, this clone turned up once. J is TRBJ1-4 and V is TRBV28, with 7 nucleotides matching TRBD1. Germline loops: CDR1 MDHEN, CDR2 SYDVKM. V was pared by 7 bases and J by 2 bases, with 13 bases of the junction left unmatched. The CDR3 length is 17 residues. CDR3 sequence: CASNRPGGKATNEKLFF. DNA for the CDR3: TGTGCCAGCAATCGCCCAGGGGGAAAAGCGACTAATGAAAAACTGTTTTTT.

V and J are TRBV29-1 and TRBJ2-1; 8 bases map to TRBD2. The CDR3 consists of 16 residues. With V trimmed by 5 bases and J by 4 bases, 13 bases remained unmatched. The V gene's germline CDR1 is SQVTM and CDR2 ANQGSEA. CDR3 DNA sequence: TGCAGCGTTCACTCATCGGCGGGAGGTTGGTACAATGAGCAGTTCTTC. Translating it yields CSVHSSAGGWYNEQFF.

The chain uses TRBV6-5 and TRBJ2-3; D may be TRBD1 (5 bases). V was shortened by 6 bases and J by 10 bases, with 14 bases between the two germline ends. CDR3 length equals 12 residues. Germline-derived CDR1 and CDR2 are MNHEY and SVGAGI. The CDR3 is CASRSGFSPQYF. The CDR3 DNA sequence: TGTGCCAGCAGATCAGGGTTTTCGCCGCAGTATTTT.

V and J are TRBV28 and TRBJ1-5; possibly TRBD1 for D (5 bases). CDR3 length: 13 residues. The V gene's germline CDR1 is MDHEN and CDR2 SYDVKM. V lost 10 bases, J lost 4 bases, and 14 bases lay in between. The CDR3 region has the DNA TGTGCCATGGGAGGGGATGTGAATCAGCCCCAGCATTTT. This codes for CAMGGDVNQPQHF.

V gene TRBV11-2 combines with J gene TRBJ2-7; the D gene is possibly TRBD2 (6 bases). The CDR3 runs 13 residues. Germline lookup yields CDR1 SGHAT and CDR2 FQNNGV. With 5 bases removed from V and 5 bases from J, the gap between germline ends came to 13 bases. CDR3 in amino acids: CASSLGTGDEQYF. CDR3 coding DNA: TGTGCCAGCAGCCTGGGGACGGGAGACGAGCAGTACTTC.

The rearrangement uses TRBV7-9 and TRBJ2-1, with D uncertain. Trimming cost V 6 bases and J 8 bases, with 17 bases left between them. Germline lookup yields CDR1 SEHNR and CDR2 FQNEAQ (reference sequence). The CDR3 has 14 residues. The CDR3 protein is CASSPENTLDEQFF. As DNA, the CDR3 is TGTGCCAGCAGTCCGGAGAATACTCTCGATGAGCAGTTCTTC.

This clone was counted a single time. The CDR3 nucleotides read TGTGCCAGTAGCCTCAGCCTACAGAGTAGCAATCAGCCCCAGCATTTT. As protein: CASSLSLQSSNQPQHF. This chain joins TRBV19 and TRBJ1-5; D ambiguous. The V end was cut by 6 bases, the J end by 0 bases, with 15 bases between. Germline loops: CDR1 LNHDA, CDR2 SQIVND (reference sequence). This CDR3 region has 16 residues.

The chain links TRBV28 to TRBJ2-7; tentative D call: TRBD1 (5 bases). V was pared by 8 bases and J by 0 bases, with 11 bases between. Looked up from germline, CDR1 is MDHEN and CDR2 is SYDVKM. The CDR3 consists of 13 residues. CDR3 bases: TGTGCCAGCGATGGGGCCAGCTCCTACGAGCAGTACTTC. Its protein product is CASDGASSYEQYF.

This sequence joins TRBV27 and TRBJ2-3, with 13 bases lining up with TRBD2. The CDR3 is 15 residues long. Germline CDR1 reads MNHEY; CDR2 reads SMNVEV (reference sequence). V lost 2 bases to trimming and J lost 4 bases; unmatched junction nucleotides: 0. CDR3 sequence (DNA): TGTGCCAGCAGTTTAGGACTAGCGGGGGCAGATACGCAGTATTTT. Protein sequence: CASSLGLAGADTQYF.

V gene TRBV7-2 combines with J gene TRBJ2-7; D unclear. Germline loops: CDR1 SGHTA, CDR2 FQGNSA. V was pared by 1 base and J by 3 bases, with 13 bases between. The CDR3 spans 15 residues. The CDR3 DNA reads as TGTGCCAGCAGCTTAGTTGTGGAGACCAGCTACGAGCAGTACTTC. Residues: CASSLVVETSYEQYF.

The chain joins TRBV2 to TRBJ1-1, with TRBD1 matching 8 bases. The CDR3 runs 16 residues. The V gene's germline CDR1 is SNHLY and CDR2 FYNNEI. V gave up 5 bases and J gave up 1 base; unmatched junction bases: 9. The CDR3 region is CASSPRGPRRNTEAFF. The CDR3 DNA is TGTGCCAGCAGTCCCAGGGGGCCCAGGAGGAACACTGAAGCTTTCTTT.

This sequence joins TRBV7-2 and TRBJ2-6; D may be TRBD1 (5 bases). The CDR3 contains 15 residues. With 5 bases removed from V and 1 base from J, the gap between germline ends came to 9 bases. Germline V gene data show CDR1 as SGHTA and CDR2 as FQGNSA. The CDR3 region has the DNA TGTGCCAGCAGCACCAGGGTATCTGGGGCCAACGTCCTGACTTTC. It is translated as CASSTRVSGANVLTF.

The chain couples TRBV5-4 to TRBJ1-1, with unresolved D. Trimming left V 4 bases short and J 3 bases short, with 13 bases between. The CDR3 consists of 14 residues. Germline values: CDR1 SGHNT, CDR2 YYREEE (reference sequence). CDR3 protein: CASSPDGGYTEAFF. CDR3 in DNA: TGTGCCAGCAGCCCGGACGGAGGGTACACTGAAGCTTTCTTT.

This clone was seen just once. V gene TRBV2 combines with J gene TRBJ1-1; TRBD1 is a possible D gene (5 bases). V shed 6 bases and J shed 1 base, with 9 bases lying between them. The CDR3 runs to 13 residues. CDR1 is SNHLY, CDR2 FYNNEI, per germline. Here the CDR3 reads CASSTGPNTEAFF. Written as DNA, the CDR3 is TGTGCCAGCAGCACAGGACCGAACACTGAAGCTTTCTTT.

The gene calls are TRBV4-3 and TRBJ2-7; 12 bases fit TRBD2. Germline lookup yields CDR1 LGHNA and CDR2 YSLEER. CDR3 size: 15 residues. Losses at the gene ends were 1 base for V and 6 bases for J; bases not matched to a gene: 4. CDR3 DNA sequence: TGCGCCAGCAGCCAAGGACTAGCGGGAGTATTCGAGCAGTACTTC. Encoded protein: CASSQGLAGVFEQYF.

This rearrangement joins TRBV4-2 to TRBJ2-3, with TRBD2 matching 10 bases. The CDR3 contains 17 residues. V was clipped by 0 bases and J by 2 bases; unmatched bases: 5. From germline, CDR1 is LGHNA and CDR2 YNFKEQ. CDR3 protein: CASSQEVSGGITDTQYF. CDR3 DNA sequence: TGTGCCAGCAGCCAAGAGGTTAGCGGGGGGATCACAGATACGCAGTATTTT.

The J gene is TRBJ1-6, the V gene TRBV2; D unresolved. The V end was cut by 2 bases, the J end by 6 bases, with 5 bases between. Germline V gene sequence: CDR1 SNHLY, CDR2 FYNNEI. This CDR3 spans 13 amino acids. CDR3 residues: CASSEQINSPLHF. The CDR3 region has the DNA TGTGCCAGCAGTGAACAGATTAATTCACCCCTCCACTTT.

This rearrangement joins TRBV11-2 to TRBJ2-1, with 9 bases identical to TRBD1. The CDR3 extends over 15 amino acids. The J segment lost 7 bases and the V segment lost 5 bases, leaving 9 bases of the junction unmatched. Germline values: CDR1 SGHAT, CDR2 FQNNGV. Here the CDR3 DNA reads TGTGCCAGCAGCCAATCCGGGACAGGGAGTAATGAGCAGTTCTTC. Its protein product is CASSQSGTGSNEQFF.